These 29 T cell receptor beta chains came from one sample sequenced in a study of T cells in Graves' hyperthyroidism and ophthalmopathy. Template material for amplifying TCR beta CDR3 regions consisted of RNA transcripts. HTBI primers drove first-round RT-PCR of the TCR CDR3. TCRdb recomputed calls from the multiplex PCR reads with MiXCR, one row per CDR3 protein. The repertoire has hundreds of thousands of distinct CDR3 sequences, 15% to 20% of them found once; the top ten carry about 16%. Material: blood. These receptors all stem from a woman between 18 and 30 years old with Graves' ophthalmopathy.

The chain links TRBV2 to TRBJ2-7; maybe TRBD2 (6 bases). Trimming took off 7 bases at V and 4 bases at J, with 14 bases between the two ends. Germline V gives CDR1 SNHLY, CDR2 FYNNEI. The CDR3 consists of 13 residues. For the CDR3, the DNA is TGTGCCAGCATCCCGGGAGACACTTACGAGCAGTACTTC. It translates to CASIPGDTYEQYF.

This clonotype was observed a handful of times. This sequence joins TRBV11-2 and TRBJ2-3, with 12 bases matching TRBD2. The CDR3 has 15 residues. Trimming at V came to 6 bases and at J to 5 bases, leaving 6 bases not matched to a gene. The germline V gene encodes CDR1 SGHAT and CDR2 FQNNGV. In DNA form, the CDR3 reads TGTGCCAGCAGTCCTAGCGGGGGGGAAGAAGATACGCAGTATTTT. Translated: CASSPSGGEEDTQYF.

This clonotype was detected a few times. The V gene is TRBV5-6, the J gene TRBJ2-7, with 10 positions matching TRBD2. V shed 4 bases and J 6 bases; nucleotides not matched to a gene: 13. Germline V lookup: CDR1 SGHDT, CDR2 YYEEEE. This CDR3 has 16 amino acids. The DNA for the CDR3 is TGTGCCAGCAGCGAAGATAAAGGACTAGCGGTCATCGAGCAGTACTTC. Amino acids: CASSEDKGLAVIEQYF.

This clonotype was found a few times. The chain combines TRBV5-5 with TRBJ1-2; D unclear. Germline loops: CDR1 SGHKS, CDR2 YYEKEE (reference sequence). The CDR3 length is 15 residues. The germline V and J ends were trimmed by 1 base and 0 bases, with 10 bases remaining between them. CDR3 DNA: TGTGCCAGCAGCTTGTGGGCCTTTACTAACTATGGCTACACCTTC. Protein product: CASSLWAFTNYGYTF.

This clonotype has only a few counts. The junction differs from germline at one of its ends, possibly a read error. The rearrangement joins TRBV7-7 to TRBJ1-1; perhaps TRBD1 as D (6 bases). This CDR3 contains 13 residues. Germline V CDR1 and CDR2: SSHAT, FNYEAQ (reference sequence). CDR3 in amino acids: CASSEDRGTEAFF. As DNA, the CDR3 is TGTGCTAGCAGCGAGGACAGAGGCACTGAAGCTTTCTTT.

A note on this clonotype: One base away lies a much larger clone, so this may be a sequencing read error. CDR3 sequence (DNA): TGTGCCAGCACAACAGAGGGGGACAGTTGGCACCCGTATGACTACACCTTC. Protein: CASTTEGDSWHPYDYTF. The genes are TRBV12-3 or TRBV12-4 and TRBJ1-2; TRBD1 matches 7 bases. The CDR3 runs 17 residues.

CDR3 residues: CSVPGLAGGATGELFF. CDR3 bases: TGCAGCGTCCCGGGACTAGCGGGGGGAGCCACCGGGGAGCTGTTTTTT. The rearrangement joins TRBV29-1 to TRBJ2-2, with 15 positions matching TRBD2. The length of the CDR3 is 16 residues. V lost 6 bases and J lost 4; bases outside the gene matches: 6. The germline gives CDR1 SQVTM, CDR2 ANQGSEA.

This clonotype has ten or more counts. The chain uses TRBV18 and TRBJ1-2; TRBD1 matches 9 bases. Trimming cost V 2 bases and J 4 bases; bases outside gene matches: 5. CDR1 is KGHSH, CDR2 LQKENI, per germline. This CDR3 has 15 amino acids. DNA of the CDR3: TGTGCCAGCTCACCAGGGACAGGGCAGATCTATGGCTACACCTTC. Translated: CASSPGTGQIYGYTF.

This chain connects TRBV20-1 to TRBJ1-4; D is ambiguous. Trimming shortened V by 3 bases and J by 8 bases, and 7 bases separated the two germline ends. The CDR3 length is 11 residues. CDR1 and CDR2 from the germline V gene are DFQATT and SNEGSKA (reference sequence). In DNA form, the CDR3 reads TGCAGTGCTAGTGTTGGGGAAAAACTGTTTTTT. This encodes CSASVGEKLFF.

The chain links TRBV20-1 to TRBJ2-2, with 7 positions matching TRBD2. The CDR3 sequence is 17 residues long. Trimming took 1 base from V and 4 from J; bases not matched to a gene: 12. The V gene's germline CDR1 is DFQATT and CDR2 SNEGSKA (reference sequence). The DNA for the CDR3 is TGCAGTGCTAGAGCCCTTTTAGTGGGAGGGATCACCGGGGAGCTGTTTTTT. Its protein product is CSARALLVGGITGELFF.

This clonotype showed up just a few times. The chain recombines TRBV6-5 with TRBJ2-1, with D tentatively TRBD1 or TRBD2 (6 bases each). The CDR3 length is 15 residues. CDR1 and CDR2 (germline): MNHEY, SVGAGI. The V end was cut by 0 bases, the J end by 7 bases, with 13 bases between. CDR3 protein: CASSYSGGQGNEQFF. The CDR3 DNA reads TGTGCCAGCAGTTACTCAGGGGGGCAGGGTAATGAGCAGTTCTTC.

This clonotype was recorded many times. For the CDR3, the DNA is TGTGCCAGCAGAGGTGGAGACACGTCCTACGAGCAGTACTTC. Amino acid sequence: CASRGGDTSYEQYF. This chain connects TRBV2 to TRBJ2-7; no clear D gene. Germline CDR1 and CDR2: SNHLY and FYNNEI. The V gene lost 6 bases and the J gene lost 1 base, with 13 bases spanning the gap. There are 14 residues in the CDR3.

The table lists this clonotype with a few counts. The rearrangement uses TRBV2 and TRBJ1-2; D is uncertain. Trimming pared 7 bases from V and 0 bases from J, leaving 15 bases between. The CDR3 runs 15 residues. Germline loops: CDR1 SNHLY, CDR2 FYNNEI. The CDR3 sequence is CASTEGRESNYGYTF. The CDR3 DNA is TGTGCCAGCACCGAGGGTCGGGAATCTAACTATGGCTACACCTTC. Complete variable domain (other parts from reference TRBV2 and TRBJ1-2): EPEVTQTPSHQVTQMGQEVILRCVPISNHLYFYWYRQILGQKVEFLVSFYNNEISEKSEIFDDQFSVERPDGSNFTLKIRSTKLEDSAMYFCASTEGRESNYGYTFGSGTRLTVV.

This clonotype was found many times. The V call is TRBV2, the J call TRBJ2-1; D uncertain. From germline, CDR1 is SNHLY and CDR2 FYNNEI. The CDR3 runs 13 residues. V lost 6 bases, J lost 4 bases, and 10 bases lay in between. DNA for the CDR3: TGTGCCAGCAGCTTCGAAAGTTACAATGAGCAGTTCTTC. Protein sequence: CASSFESYNEQFF.

This clonotype appeared a few times. The chain joins TRBV28 to TRBJ1-3, with D unclear. V was pared by 5 bases and J by 3 bases, with 11 bases between. The length of the CDR3 is 14 residues. Germline V gene lookup returns CDR1 MDHEN and CDR2 SYDVKM. CDR3 amino acids: CASSPPIDGNTIYF. CDR3 sequence (DNA): TGTGCCAGCAGTCCCCCCATTGATGGAAACACCATATATTTT.

The chain is built from TRBV6-2 or TRBV6-3 and TRBJ1-1; possibly TRBD1 for D (5 bases). Trimming pared 6 bases from V and 1 base from J, leaving 12 bases between. CDR1 is MNHEY, CDR2 SVGEGT, per germline. The length of the CDR3 is 14 residues. The CDR3 loop is CASRDGAGNTEAFF. CDR3 bases: TGTGCCAGCAGAGACGGGGCGGGGAACACTGAAGCTTTCTTT.

This clonotype was seen repeatedly, ten times or more. The chain joins TRBV6-1 to TRBJ1-1; D possibly corresponds to TRBD1 (5 bases). Between the trimmed V and J ends, which lost 7 bases and 4 bases, there was a span of 10 bases. The length of the CDR3 is 12 residues. From germline, CDR1 is MNHNS and CDR2 SASEGT. The CDR3 DNA reads as TGTGCCAGCACCCCAGGGCCCACTGAAGCTTTCTTT. It is translated as CASTPGPTEAFF.

This clonotype was recorded many times. The chain combines TRBV6-2 or TRBV6-3 with TRBJ1-1, with a possible D match to TRBD1 (6 bases). This CDR3 has 16 residues. Trimming removed 2 bases at V and 0 bases at J, with 13 bases between. In germline, CDR1 is MNHEY, CDR2 SVGEGT. CDR3 nucleotide sequence: TGTGCCAGCAGTTACGTCGGCAGGGGATTGAACACTGAAGCTTTCTTT. This gives the protein CASSYVGRGLNTEAFF.

This clonotype has only a few counts. The CDR3 protein is CASSLASGPNNEQFF. CDR3 DNA: TGTGCCAGCAGTTTGGCCAGCGGGCCAAACAATGAGCAGTTCTTC. V gene TRBV6-2 or TRBV6-3 combines with J gene TRBJ2-1; D is possibly TRBD2 (6 bases). The germline V gene encodes CDR1 MNHEY and CDR2 SVGEGT. CDR3 size: 15 residues. With 4 bases removed from V and 5 bases from J, the gap between germline ends came to 15 bases.

This clonotype has at least ten counts. The chain employs TRBV28 and TRBJ2-7; 10 positions agree with TRBD2. The CDR3 covers 17 residues. Per the germline V gene, CDR1 is MDHEN and CDR2 is SYDVKM. The J segment lost 0 bases and the V segment lost 3 bases, leaving 8 bases of the junction unmatched. The CDR3 sequence is CASSLERGGLNSYEQYF. The DNA for the CDR3 is TGTGCCAGCAGTTTGGAGCGGGGGGGCTTAAACTCCTACGAGCAGTACTTC.

This clonotype came up a few times. The rearrangement joins TRBV29-1 to TRBJ2-7; TRBD1 agrees at 10 bases. The CDR3 loop spans 15 amino acids. V lost 6 bases to trimming and J lost 5 bases; unmatched junction nucleotides: 13. Germline V gene data show CDR1 as SQVTM and CDR2 as ANQGSEA. The CDR3 sequence: CSVQTPGQGRHEQYF. CDR3 bases: TGCAGCGTCCAGACCCCGGGACAGGGGAGACACGAGCAGTACTTC.

This clonotype was observed a few times. The CDR3 bases are TGTGCCAGCAGTTTTTTAGCGACTAGCTGGCGGTACAATGAGCAGTTCTTC. This gives the protein CASSFLATSWRYNEQFF. The chain combines TRBV28 with TRBJ2-1; 7 nucleotides align to TRBD2. The trim removed 3 bases at V and 4 bases at J, leaving 12 bases unmatched. CDR1 is MDHEN and CDR2 is SYDVKM in the germline V gene. The CDR3 runs to 17 residues. Together with reference TRBV28 and TRBJ2-1, the CDR3 gives the full variable domain: DVKVTQSSRYLVKRTGEKVFLECVQDMDHENMFWYRQDPGLGLRLIYFSYDVKMKEKGDIPEGYSVSREKKERFSLILESASTNQTSMYLCASSFLATSWRYNEQFFGPGTRLTVL.

As concerns this clonotype: A much larger clone differs by one base, so this may be a read error. This sequence joins TRBV5-1 and TRBJ2-2, with 9 bases identical to TRBD2. The CDR3 length is 17 residues. The V gene end was trimmed by 0 bases and the J gene end by 7 bases; junction bases not matched to a gene: 10. Germline loops: CDR1 SGHRS, CDR2 YFSETQ. The CDR3 sequence: CASSLDAGGSIGGELFF. The CDR3 bases are TGCGCCAGCAGCTTGGATGCGGGAGGGTCGATCGGCGGGGAGCTGTTTTTT.

There are many counts of this clonotype. The J gene is TRBJ1-1, the V gene TRBV3-1, with D possibly TRBD1 on 6 matching bases. The CDR3 length is 15 residues. From germline, CDR1 is LGHDT and CDR2 YNNKEL (reference sequence). Between the trimmed V and J ends, which lost 0 bases and 4 bases, there was a span of 12 bases. CDR3 amino acids: CASSQDGNRATEAFF. The CDR3 bases are TGTGCCAGCAGCCAAGATGGGAACAGGGCCACTGAAGCTTTCTTT.

V is TRBV25-1 and J is TRBJ2-1; no clear D. This CDR3 contains 16 residues. Germline V lookup: CDR1 MGHDK, CDR2 SYGVNS. V gave up 3 bases and J gave up 5 bases, with 17 bases separating them. The CDR3 loop reads CASSDRLFGRHNEQFF. DNA of the CDR3: TGTGCCAGCAGTGATCGGCTATTTGGCAGGCACAATGAGCAGTTCTTC.

The chain has TRBV29-1 and TRBJ2-1; no reliable D call. Germline loops: CDR1 SQVTM, CDR2 ANQGSEA. V lost 3 bases to trimming and J lost 3 bases, with 3 bases between them. CDR3 length: 11 residues. The CDR3 DNA reads TGCAGCGTTGAGGTCTACAATGAGCAGTTCTTC. Translation gives CSVEVYNEQFF.

This clonotype was detected ten times or more. J is TRBJ2-3 and V is TRBV20-1; TRBD2 aligns across 11 bases. Losses at the gene ends were 3 bases for V and 0 bases for J; bases not matched to a gene: 14. CDR1 DFQATT and CDR2 SNEGSKA come from the germline V gene (reference sequence). CDR3 length equals 19 residues. The CDR3 sequence: CSARGHPSGGIASTDTQYF. The CDR3 DNA is TGCAGTGCTAGGGGCCACCCTAGCGGGGGGATCGCTAGCACAGATACGCAGTATTTT.

This clonotype has just a few counts. The chain is built from TRBV6-1 and TRBJ2-3; 9 bases match TRBD1. V lost 5 bases, J lost 3 bases, and 9 bases stayed unmatched. The V gene's germline CDR1 is MNHNS and CDR2 SASEGT. The CDR3 length is 16 residues. CDR3 sequence reads: CASSYGSGQGTDTQYF. The CDR3 bases are TGTGCCAGCAGTTACGGCTCGGGACAGGGAACAGATACGCAGTATTTT.

This clonotype was found many times. The chain has TRBV5-1 and TRBJ2-7; D unresolved. This CDR3 spans 12 amino acids. The V end lost 5 bases, the J end lost 3 bases, and 9 bases lay between the germline ends. The V gene's germline CDR1 is SGHRS and CDR2 YFSETQ. CDR3 region: CASRGRGYEQYF. In nucleotides, the CDR3 is TGCGCCAGCAGGGGCAGAGGCTACGAGCAGTACTTC.